This record covers a single T cell receptor (beta chain). Clones were read by immunoSEQ multiplex PCR, and TCRdb kept only the in-frame ones, dropping some. The repertoire includes 310,000 or so clones, around 83% of them detected once, and roughly 1.2% sits in the top ten. The data were obtained in a study of blood T cell repertoires in COVID-19. Study overall: Sources were T cells, B-cell-depleted T cells, or PBMCs; the material itself was cDNA or gDNA.

This CDR3 comprises 13 residues. Unmatched junction bases numbered 4, after V lost 4 bases and J lost 4 bases. Germline V CDR1 and CDR2: SGHRS, YFSETQ. Sequences were obtained from peripheral blood. This clonotype was obtained from a woman aged 45-59 years with acute or convalescent COVID-19. V gene TRBV5-1 combines with J gene TRBJ2-7, with 8 positions matching TRBD1. The CDR3 is CASSRTGRYEQYF. The DNA for the CDR3 is TGCGCCAGCAGCCGGACAGGGAGGTACGAGCAGTACTTC.